The 29 T cell receptor beta chains in this list originate from one sample, sequenced in a study of cytomegalovirus exposure and HLA in healthy donors. 60 Vbeta and 13 Jbeta primers were used in PCR. Assay: immunoSEQ multiplex PCR; the TCRdb copy retains only in-frame clones and omits some. The table includes roughly 140,000 clones, around 72% detected once. Sequencing used PBMCs. These receptors were taken from a human donor in good health.

V gene TRBV6-1 combines with J gene TRBJ2-1, with D perhaps TRBD1 (5 bases). There are 15 residues in the CDR3. The germline CDR1 and CDR2 sequences are MNHNS and SASEGT. Between the trimmed V and J ends, which lost 0 bases and 7 bases, there was a span of 13 bases. The CDR3 loop reads CASSEALQGWNEQFF. DNA for the CDR3: TGTGCCAGCAGTGAAGCGCTTCAGGGATGGAATGAGCAGTTCTTC.

This clone was seen ten or more times. The chain links TRBV6-1 to TRBJ1-5, with D possibly TRBD1 on 5 matching bases. Trimming pared 7 bases from V and 4 bases from J, leaving 14 bases between. From germline, CDR1 is MNHNS and CDR2 SASEGT. The CDR3 extends over 14 amino acids. The CDR3 spells CASILTGGNQPQHF. The CDR3 DNA follows: TGTGCCAGCATCTTAACGGGGGGGAATCAGCCCCAGCATTTT.

CDR3 sequence reads: CASTANGGWGYTF. Here the CDR3 DNA reads TGTGCCAGCACTGCTAATGGGGGCTGGGGCTACACCTTC. The genes are TRBV7-3 and TRBJ1-2, with D possibly TRBD1 on 6 matching bases. The germline V gene encodes CDR1 SGHTA and CDR2 FQGTGA. The V gene lost 7 bases and the J gene lost 8 bases, with 17 bases spanning the gap. This CDR3 is 13 amino acids long.

This chain joins TRBV6-1 and TRBJ1-2; 7 bases agree with TRBD1. The V and J ends lost 3 bases and 10 bases, in that order; junction bases with no gene match: 8. In germline, CDR1 is MNHNS, CDR2 SASEGT. The CDR3 totals 13 residues. The DNA for the CDR3 is TGTGCCAGCAGTGAGACGCCAGGGGGTCTCTACACCTTC. This sequence encodes CASSETPGGLYTF.

This clone showed up just a few times. The J gene is TRBJ2-7, the V gene TRBV7-3; D might be TRBD2 (5 bases). The germline V and J ends were trimmed by 5 bases and 3 bases, with 17 bases remaining between them. The CDR3 contains 15 residues. Germline V CDR1 and CDR2: SGHTA, FQGTGA. This chain's CDR3 is CASSKRRLRIYEQYF. DNA of the CDR3: TGTGCCAGCAGCAAAAGGAGGCTCAGGATCTACGAGCAGTACTTC.

V and J are TRBV9 and TRBJ2-5; 9 positions match TRBD1. Germline V gene lookup returns CDR1 SGDLS and CDR2 YYNGEE. The ends lost 4 bases at V and 5 bases at J; junction bases unmatched: 6. CDR3 length: 14 residues. The CDR3, as DNA: TGTGCCAGCAGCCCGACAGGGGGTATCGAGACCCAGTACTTC. Its translation is CASSPTGGIETQYF. The full variable domain, its missing parts supplied by reference TRBV9 and TRBJ2-5, is DSGVTQTPKHLITATGQRVTLRCSPRSGDLSVYWYQQSLDQGLQFLIQYYNGEERAKGNILERFSAQQFPDLHSELNLSSLELGDSALYFCASSPTGGIETQYFGPGTRLLVL.

The DNA of the CDR3 is TGTGCCAGCGCGCGACCAGGTCAGGGTGGTCCCCTCCACTTT. Translated: CASARPGQGGPLHF. The chain employs TRBV9 and TRBJ1-6; D may be TRBD1 (5 bases). In germline, CDR1 is SGDLS, CDR2 YYNGEE. The CDR3 extends over 14 amino acids. V lost 7 bases and J 13 bases, leaving 21 bases between the germline ends.

This chain joins TRBV2 and TRBJ2-1; D remains unclear. The germline gives CDR1 SNHLY, CDR2 FYNNEI. This CDR3 spans 14 amino acids. V was shortened by 1 base and J by 6 bases, with 10 bases between the two germline ends. CDR3 nucleotide sequence: TGTGCCAGCAGTGAAGAGCGTAACCTCAATGAGCAGTTCTTC. Protein: CASSEERNLNEQFF.

This sequence joins TRBV2 and TRBJ2-7; TRBD2 matches 10 bases. Germline CDR1 SNHLY, CDR2 FYNNEI. V lost 9 bases and J lost 1; bases outside the gene matches: 6. The length of the CDR3 is 14 residues. CDR3 residues: CASRPSGGSYEQYF. The CDR3 DNA reads as TGTGCCAGTCGCCCTAGCGGGGGTTCCTACGAGCAGTACTTC.

This chain uses TRBV27 with TRBJ2-7; 10 nucleotides match TRBD1. CDR3 length: 16 amino acids. V shed 5 bases and J 7 bases; nucleotides not matched to a gene: 14. Germline lookup yields CDR1 MNHEY and CDR2 SMNVEV (reference sequence). The CDR3 DNA reads TGTGCCAGCAGTGGAGCCGGGACAGGGGTAACAGGGGAGCAGTACTTC. Its translation: CASSGAGTGVTGEQYF.

This sequence joins TRBV5-4 and TRBJ2-1; tentative D call: TRBD2 (6 bases). Trimming cost V 4 bases and J 2 bases, with 13 bases left between them. Germline CDR1 reads SGHNT; CDR2 reads YYREEE (reference sequence). CDR3 length equals 15 residues. The DNA for the CDR3 is TGTGCCAGCAGCAGCGACTCGGGAGCCTACAATGAGCAGTTCTTC. Encoded protein: CASSSDSGAYNEQFF.

The rearrangement links TRBV2 to TRBJ2-2; 10 bases match TRBD1. Germline loops: CDR1 SNHLY, CDR2 FYNNEI. The CDR3 runs to 16 residues. V was clipped by 4 bases and J by 7 bases; unmatched bases: 9. The chain's CDR3 is CASSVLPGTGVGELFF. The CDR3 nucleotides are TGTGCCAGCAGTGTGCTTCCGGGGACAGGGGTCGGGGAGCTGTTTTTT. Looking up the rest from reference TRBV2 and TRBJ2-2 gives the full variable domain: EPEVTQTPSHQVTQMGQEVILRCVPISNHLYFYWYRQILGQKVEFLVSFYNNEISEKSEIFDDQFSVERPDGSNFTLKIRSTKLEDSAMYFCASSVLPGTGVGELFFGEGSRLTVL.

The chain is built from TRBV28 and TRBJ2-5; maybe TRBD2 (5 bases). In germline, CDR1 is MDHEN, CDR2 SYDVKM. The CDR3 extends over 14 amino acids. Trimming took 4 bases from V and 5 from J, leaving 14 bases between them. CDR3: CASSYGSGLETQYF. The CDR3 DNA sequence: TGTGCCAGCAGTTACGGTTCGGGGTTGGAGACCCAGTACTTC.

The gene calls are TRBV11-1 and TRBJ2-7; 7 bases are a match to TRBD2. Germline CDR1 and CDR2: SGHAT and FQDESV (reference sequence). The ends lost 6 bases at V and 2 bases at J; junction bases unmatched: 13. CDR3 size: 16 residues. The CDR3 DNA follows: TGTGCCAGCAGTCTCTCCCGGGGGGACGCCCCCTACGAGCAGTACTTC. Protein sequence: CASSLSRGDAPYEQYF.

DNA of the CDR3: TGTGCCAGCAGCTTGGGTTCACACTACGAGCAGTACTTC. Protein sequence: CASSLGSHYEQYF. The rearrangement joins TRBV5-6 to TRBJ2-7; D call uncertain. V was trimmed by 0 bases and J by 3 bases, leaving 7 bases between them. Per the germline V gene, CDR1 is SGHDT and CDR2 is YYEEEE. CDR3 length: 13 amino acids.

The chain carries TRBV7-8 and TRBJ2-1, with TRBD1 matching over 9 bases. The CDR3 is made up of 16 amino acids. V trimming: 5 bases; J trimming: 7 bases; junction bases outside the gene matches: 12. Germline V CDR1 and CDR2: SGHVS, FQNEAQ. CDR3 region: CASSPRGQGVINEQFF. For the CDR3, the DNA is TGTGCCAGCAGCCCCCGGGGACAGGGCGTTATAAATGAGCAGTTCTTC.

The rearrangement joins TRBV6-1 to TRBJ2-7; 12 bases match TRBD2. V was clipped by 5 bases and J by 2 bases; unmatched bases: 4. Germline CDR1 is MNHNS and CDR2 is SASEGT. The CDR3 is made up of 15 amino acids. In DNA form, the CDR3 reads TGTGCCAGCAGTTTCCGACTAGCGGGGGCCTACGAGCAGTACTTC. It yields the protein CASSFRLAGAYEQYF.

The rearrangement links TRBV5-4 to TRBJ1-1; D call uncertain. Trimming shortened V by 0 bases and J by 1 base, and 19 bases separated the two germline ends. Germline V lookup: CDR1 SGHNT, CDR2 YYREEE (reference sequence). The CDR3 length is 18 residues. CDR3 loop: CASSLDPRGFERNTEAFF. For the CDR3, the DNA is TGTGCCAGCAGCTTGGATCCCAGAGGGTTTGAAAGGAACACTGAAGCTTTCTTT.

The V and J genes are TRBV9 and TRBJ2-1, with 9 bases lining up with TRBD1. The length of the CDR3 is 15 residues. V shed 6 bases and J 3 bases; nucleotides not matched to a gene: 7. Germline-derived CDR1 and CDR2 are SGDLS and YYNGEE. CDR3 DNA sequence: TGTGCCAGCACGACAGGGGGACGAGGCTACAATGAGCAGTTCTTC. Amino acids: CASTTGGRGYNEQFF.

The gene calls are TRBV5-1 and TRBJ1-3; 10 bases are shared with TRBD1. The J segment lost 3 bases and the V segment lost 4 bases, leaving 7 bases of the junction unmatched. Germline CDR1 SGHRS, CDR2 YFSETQ. The CDR3 is 16 residues long. DNA for the CDR3: TGCGCCAGCAGCCAGGGACAGGGGAGGGATGGAAACACCATATATTTT. It codes for CASSQGQGRDGNTIYF.

This chain links TRBV23-1 with TRBJ2-2; 14 bases are shared with TRBD2. TRBV23-1 is recorded as an ORF, its role being uncertain. This CDR3 is 17 amino acids long. The ends lost 4 bases at V and 0 bases at J; junction bases unmatched: 1. The CDR3 loop reads CASSPTSGRANTGELFF. In DNA form, the CDR3 reads TGCGCCAGCAGTCCGACTAGCGGGAGGGCGAACACCGGGGAGCTGTTTTTT.

The CDR3 DNA is TGCGCCAGCAGCAGACGACTAGCGGGAGGAGGTGAGCAGTTCTTC. It encodes CASSRRLAGGGEQFF. The V call is TRBV5-1, the J call TRBJ2-1; 13 positions match TRBD2. CDR1 is SGHRS and CDR2 is YFSETQ in the germline V gene. This CDR3 is 15 amino acids long. Unmatched junction bases numbered 7, after V lost 4 bases and J lost 9 bases.

This sequence joins TRBV11-3 and TRBJ2-7, with 9 bases lining up with TRBD2. V lost 5 bases, J lost 3 bases, and 8 bases stayed unmatched. Germline V gene data show CDR1 as SGHNT and CDR2 as YENEEA. This CDR3 is 15 amino acids long. The CDR3 DNA reads as TGTGCCAGCAGCGTCGCCGGGACTAGCAACTACGAGCAGTACTTC. It specifies CASSVAGTSNYEQYF.

This chain uses TRBV5-4 with TRBJ2-7, with TRBD2 as a possible D gene (5 bases). The germline V gene encodes CDR1 SGHNT and CDR2 YYREEE (reference sequence). The CDR3 sequence is 16 residues long. The V end lost 3 bases, the J end lost 0 bases, and 16 bases lay between the germline ends. The CDR3 DNA reads as TGTGCCAGCAGCTGGAAAAGCGGAACCCTCTCCTACGAGCAGTACTTC. It yields the protein CASSWKSGTLSYEQYF.

The V call is TRBV7-3, the J call TRBJ2-1; perhaps TRBD2 as D (6 bases). This CDR3 is 16 amino acids long. V lost 5 bases and J lost 2, with 16 bases in between. Looked up from germline, CDR1 is SGHTA and CDR2 is FQGTGA. The CDR3 region is CASSPTGRRAYNEQFF. The CDR3 DNA reads TGTGCCAGCAGCCCGACGGGTCGGAGGGCCTACAATGAGCAGTTCTTC. Full variable domain (remainder filled in from reference TRBV7-3 and TRBJ2-1): GAGVSQTPSNKVTEKGKYVELRCDPISGHTALYWYRQSLGQGPEFLIYFQGTGAADDSGLPNDRFFAVRPEGSVSTLKIQRTERGDSAVYLCASSPTGRRAYNEQFFGPGTRLTVL.

V and J are TRBV14 and TRBJ2-2; 7 bases align to TRBD2. The CDR3 runs to 15 residues. V dropped 7 bases and J dropped 0; count of bases not matched to a gene: 5. Germline CDR1 and CDR2: SGHDN and FVKESK. The CDR3 DNA sequence: TGTGCCAGCAATAAGGCGGGAGCGAACACCGGGGAGCTGTTTTTT. Translating it yields CASNKAGANTGELFF.

This chain joins TRBV4-2 and TRBJ2-2, with TRBD2 as a possible D gene (7 bases). Germline CDR1 reads LGHNA; CDR2 reads YNFKEQ. V was pared by 1 base and J by 1 base, with 10 bases between. The CDR3 loop spans 16 amino acids. CDR3 amino acids: CASSQGGGQNTGELFF. In nucleotides, the CDR3 is TGTGCCAGCAGCCAAGGGGGGGGGCAGAACACCGGGGAGCTGTTTTTT.

V and J are TRBV7-9 and TRBJ2-1; D remains ambiguous. Germline V CDR1 and CDR2: SEHNR, FQNEAQ (reference sequence). V was shortened by 3 bases and J by 8 bases, with 11 bases between the two germline ends. The CDR3 is 13 residues long. The CDR3 DNA sequence: TGTGCCAGCAGCTTTTCGGTGTCCTATGAGCAGTTCTTC. Amino acids: CASSFSVSYEQFF.

This clone was counted once. V usage is TRBV5-1 and J usage is TRBJ1-2, with 8 bases identical to TRBD1. The trim removed 5 bases at V and 2 bases at J, leaving 2 bases unmatched. Germline V CDR1 and CDR2: SGHRS, YFSETQ. The CDR3 extends over 13 amino acids. CDR3 nucleotide sequence: TGCGCCAGCAGACGGGACAGGAACTATGGCTACACCTTC. Protein product: CASRRDRNYGYTF.